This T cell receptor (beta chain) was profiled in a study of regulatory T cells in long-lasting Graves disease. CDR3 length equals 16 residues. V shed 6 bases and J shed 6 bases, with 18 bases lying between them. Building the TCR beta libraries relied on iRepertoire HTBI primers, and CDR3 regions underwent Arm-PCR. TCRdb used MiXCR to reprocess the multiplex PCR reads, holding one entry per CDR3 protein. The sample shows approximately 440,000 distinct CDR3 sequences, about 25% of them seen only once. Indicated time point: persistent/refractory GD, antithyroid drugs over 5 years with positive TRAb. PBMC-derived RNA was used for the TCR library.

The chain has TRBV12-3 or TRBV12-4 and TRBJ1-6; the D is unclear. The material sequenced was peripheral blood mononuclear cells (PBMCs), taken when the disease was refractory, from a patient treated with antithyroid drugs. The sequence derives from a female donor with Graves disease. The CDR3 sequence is CASRLTSGVVNSPLHF. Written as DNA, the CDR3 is TGTGCCAGCAGACTAACTTCTGGGGTGGTTAATTCACCCCTCCACTTT.